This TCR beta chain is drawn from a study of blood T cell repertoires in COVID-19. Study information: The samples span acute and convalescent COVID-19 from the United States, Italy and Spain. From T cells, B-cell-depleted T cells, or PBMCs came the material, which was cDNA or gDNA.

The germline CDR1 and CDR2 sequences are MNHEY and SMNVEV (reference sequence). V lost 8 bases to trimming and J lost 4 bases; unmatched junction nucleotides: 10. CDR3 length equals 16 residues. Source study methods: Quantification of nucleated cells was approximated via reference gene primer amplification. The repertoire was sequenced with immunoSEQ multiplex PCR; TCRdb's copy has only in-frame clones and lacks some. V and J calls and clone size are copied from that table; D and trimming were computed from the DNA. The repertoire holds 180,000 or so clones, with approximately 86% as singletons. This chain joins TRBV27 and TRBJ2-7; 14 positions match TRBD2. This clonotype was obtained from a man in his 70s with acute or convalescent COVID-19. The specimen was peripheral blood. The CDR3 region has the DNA TGTGCCAGCCTTCGTGTACGGACTAGCGGGGGGTACGAGCAGTACTTC. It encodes CASLRVRTSGGYEQYF.